One TCR beta chain is described in this entry. Profiling relied on immunoSEQ multiplex PCR, and the TCRdb table lists in-frame clones only, not all of them. This table has fewer than 70,000 clones, about 78% appearing once. These data originate in a study of blood T cell repertoires in COVID-19. The CDR3 has 11 residues. Trimming left V 3 bases short and J 6 bases short, with 6 bases between. Germline loops: CDR1 MDHEN, CDR2 SYDVKM. This rearrangement joins TRBV28 to TRBJ2-7; tentatively, D is TRBD1 (5 bases). This TCR was sampled from a human donor in a cohort sampled during active COVID-19. The material sequenced was peripheral blood. Here the CDR3 reads CASSLGREQYF. As DNA, the CDR3 is TGTGCCAGCAGTTTGGGGCGCGAGCAGTACTTC.